One sample yielded the 32 T cell receptor beta chains listed below, sequenced in a study of T-cell memory formation after mild COVID-19. One entry per CDR3 protein, called by TCRdb with MiXCR from the 5' RACE reads. In the table there are roughly 300,000 distinct CDR3 sequences, under 8.5% of which are singletons. Input material: PBMCs or a T cell subset sorted from them (not recorded which). The receptors were gathered from a man between 18 and 35 years old who had mild COVID-19 (a few samples of this study predate the infection). Cell type and time point are not known.

This clonotype was found many times. The chain employs TRBV4-1 and TRBJ2-2; D not resolved. CDR3 length: 14 residues. Looked up from germline, CDR1 is MGHRA and CDR2 is YSYEKL. The V and J ends lost 3 bases and 4 bases respectively, with 9 bases between them. The CDR3 coding sequence is TGCGCCAGCAGCCAGAACAGCCGCACCGGGGAGCTGTTTTTT. This gives the protein CASSQNSRTGELFF.

This clonotype occurred a few times. This chain joins TRBV6-2 or TRBV6-3 and TRBJ2-1; the match to TRBD1 covers 11 bases. Germline V gene sequence: CDR1 MNHEY, CDR2 SVGEGT. The CDR3 runs to 15 residues. The V gene end was trimmed by 2 bases and the J gene end by 6 bases; junction bases not matched to a gene: 3. CDR3 amino acids: CASSYQGTGGNEQFF. DNA of the CDR3: TGTGCCAGCAGTTACCAAGGGACAGGGGGCAATGAGCAGTTCTTC.

This clonotype was observed a handful of times. The rearrangement joins TRBV20-1 to TRBJ2-7; 8 bases align to TRBD1. This CDR3 spans 13 amino acids. The V gene's germline CDR1 is DFQATT and CDR2 SNEGSKA (reference sequence). The ends lost 3 bases at V and 4 bases at J; junction bases unmatched: 5. Written as DNA, the CDR3 is TGCAGTGCTAGGCCCCGGGACAGGTACGAGCAGTACGTC. This translates into CSARPRDRYEQYV.

There are many counts of this clonotype. The chain employs TRBV27 and TRBJ2-4, with TRBD2 matching over 8 bases. Germline-derived CDR1 and CDR2 are MNHEY and SMNVEV (reference sequence). V trimming: 1 base; J trimming: 0 bases; junction bases outside the gene matches: 11. CDR3 length: 19 residues. The CDR3 DNA follows: TGTGCCAGCAGTTTATTCGGGCGAGCGGGGGCCGGAGCCAAAAACATTCAGTACTTC. Translated, it gives CASSLFGRAGAGAKNIQYF.

This clonotype was recorded only once. The chain joins TRBV7-8 to TRBJ1-5, with a weak D call TRBD1 (5 bases). Germline lookup yields CDR1 SGHVS and CDR2 FQNEAQ. This CDR3 has 15 residues. The V end was cut by 3 bases, the J end by 0 bases, with 9 bases between. This chain's CDR3 is CASSFETVSNQPQHF. CDR3 nucleotides: TGTGCCAGCAGCTTTGAGACAGTTAGCAATCAGCCCCAGCATTTT.

V is TRBV4-3 and J is TRBJ1-1, with unresolved D. Trimming shortened V by 1 base and J by 1 base, and 7 bases separated the two germline ends. The CDR3 spans 14 residues. The V gene's germline CDR1 is LGHNA and CDR2 YSLEER. CDR3 nucleotide sequence: TGCGCCAGCAGCCAAGTCCATACGAACACTGAAGCTTTCTTT. As protein: CASSQVHTNTEAFF.

The chain carries TRBV11-3 and TRBJ2-2; D ambiguous. Germline CDR1 reads SGHNT; CDR2 reads YENEEA. V shed 2 bases and J shed 2 bases, with 6 bases lying between them. The CDR3 covers 14 residues. Here the CDR3 reads CASSLMPNTGELFF. In DNA form, the CDR3 reads TGTGCCAGCAGCTTAATGCCCAACACCGGGGAGCTGTTTTTT.

This clonotype has a handful of counts. The J gene is TRBJ2-1, the V gene TRBV20-1; 10 bases are a match to TRBD2. The CDR3 covers 14 residues. The germline V gene encodes CDR1 DFQATT and CDR2 SNEGSKA (reference sequence). Unmatched junction bases numbered 8, after V lost 5 bases and J lost 7 bases. The CDR3 DNA is TGCAGTGCTCTAGCGGGGGAATCTGGTAATGAGCAGTTCTTC. Translating it yields CSALAGESGNEQFF.

This clonotype has only one observation. The rearrangement links TRBV24-1 to TRBJ2-6; 10 bases match TRBD2. This CDR3 is built from 15 residues. The germline V gene has CDR1 KGHDR and CDR2 SFDVKD. With 9 bases clipped from V and 2 bases from J, the junction kept 3 bases outside the gene matches. The CDR3 nucleotides are TGTGCCACCTTAGCGGGAGGAGCTGGGGCCAACGTCCTGACTTTC. Translating it yields CATLAGGAGANVLTF.

The rearrangement links TRBV5-6 to TRBJ2-2, with D maybe TRBD2 (6 bases). CDR3 length: 16 residues. The V gene's germline CDR1 is SGHDT and CDR2 YYEEEE. Trimming cost V 4 bases and J 4 bases, with 17 bases left between them. The CDR3, as DNA: TGTGCCAGCAGCGCCATCCAGGAGGGGAGCACCGGGGAGCTGTTTTTT. It encodes CASSAIQEGSTGELFF.

This CDR3 is CASSPWDRTYEQYF. For the CDR3, the DNA is TGTGCCAGCAGCCCTTGGGACAGAACCTACGAGCAGTACTTC. The chain joins TRBV3-1 to TRBJ2-7, with 7 bases fitting TRBD1. With V trimmed by 4 bases and J by 2 bases, 5 bases remained unmatched. CDR3 length: 14 residues. Germline V lookup: CDR1 LGHDT, CDR2 YNNKEL (reference sequence).

This clonotype has a single count. One end of the junction is discordant with germline, which a read error may explain. This chain connects TRBV29-1 to TRBJ2-2; D is uncertain. In germline, CDR1 is SQVTM, CDR2 ANQGSEA. The length of the CDR3 is 11 residues. DNA for the CDR3: TGCAGAGTTGAGCAGGCCGGGGAGCTGTTTTTT. This gives the protein CRVEQAGELFF.

This clonotype was counted a few times. J is TRBJ2-2 and V is TRBV7-3; D is possibly TRBD1 (5 bases). Germline V gene data show CDR1 as SGHTA and CDR2 as FQGTGA. V lost 5 bases, J lost 0 bases, and 7 bases lay in between. The CDR3 consists of 14 residues. This CDR3 is CASSRTPNTGELFF. For the CDR3, the DNA is TGTGCCAGCAGCCGGACACCGAACACCGGGGAGCTGTTTTTT. Looking up the rest from reference TRBV7-3 and TRBJ2-2 gives the full variable domain: GAGVSQTPSNKVTEKGKYVELRCDPISGHTALYWYRQSLGQGPEFLIYFQGTGAADDSGLPNDRFFAVRPEGSVSTLKIQRTERGDSAVYLCASSRTPNTGELFFGEGSRLTVL.

J is TRBJ2-3 and V is TRBV5-1, with D hard to call. V lost 2 bases and J lost 2, with 15 bases in between. CDR1 is SGHRS, CDR2 YFSETQ, per germline. This CDR3 is 16 amino acids long. The CDR3 region has the DNA TGCGCCAGCAGCTTTCAGCTCCTACCCCCCACAGATACGCAGTATTTT. Protein: CASSFQLLPPTDTQYF.

This clonotype showed up just a few times. V usage is TRBV11-2 and J usage is TRBJ2-3; TRBD2 agrees at 9 bases. CDR3 length: 15 amino acids. V trimming: 5 bases; J trimming: 6 bases; junction bases outside the gene matches: 9. The germline V gene has CDR1 SGHAT and CDR2 FQNNGV. CDR3 region: CASSLAGGPVDTQYF. In nucleotides, the CDR3 is TGTGCCAGCAGCCTTGCGGGGGGGCCGGTGGATACGCAGTATTTT.

This clonotype was detected a few times. V usage is TRBV4-3 and J usage is TRBJ2-7; 10 bases align to TRBD2. Germline values: CDR1 LGHNA, CDR2 YSLEER. J lost 2 bases, V lost 0 bases, and 13 bases had no gene match. The CDR3 loop spans 19 amino acids. The CDR3 nucleotides are TGCGCCAGCAGCCAAGATATGCAGTGGGGAACTAGCGGGGCCTACGAGCAGTACTTC. Translation gives CASSQDMQWGTSGAYEQYF.

This rearrangement joins TRBV11-1 to TRBJ2-1, with D unclear. With 5 bases removed from V and 4 bases from J, the gap between germline ends came to 6 bases. Germline V gene sequence: CDR1 SGHAT, CDR2 FQDESV (reference sequence). CDR3 size: 12 residues. CDR3 sequence reads: CASSHRYNEQFF. CDR3 in DNA: TGTGCCAGCAGCCACAGATACAATGAGCAGTTCTTC.

The chain links TRBV20-1 to TRBJ1-1; TRBD1 matches at 7 bases. The germline gives CDR1 DFQATT, CDR2 SNEGSKA (reference sequence). CDR3 length equals 14 residues. V shed 6 bases and J 5 bases; nucleotides not matched to a gene: 12. Here the CDR3 DNA reads TGCAGTGCGAGCAGGGGGAGAGGGCGGACTGAAGCTTTCTTT. It specifies CSASRGRGRTEAFF.

The table lists this clonotype with a few counts. The chain joins TRBV5-1 to TRBJ1-5, with D possibly being TRBD1 (5 bases). The V and J ends lost 1 base and 5 bases respectively, with 10 bases between them. The germline gives CDR1 SGHRS, CDR2 YFSETQ. The CDR3 totals 14 residues. In DNA, the CDR3 is TGCGCCAGCAGCTTGAGGCAGGGCCATCAGCCCCAGCATTTT. This sequence encodes CASSLRQGHQPQHF.

The sample holds a few counts of this clonotype. In nucleotides, the CDR3 is TGTGCCAGCAGCTTCGACTTGGCGGGGAACAATGAGCAGTTCTTC. Translated, it gives CASSFDLAGNNEQFF. The chain uses TRBV9 and TRBJ2-1, with D possibly TRBD2 on 6 matching bases. The V end was cut by 4 bases, the J end by 5 bases, with 16 bases between. Germline V gene lookup returns CDR1 SGDLS and CDR2 YYNGEE. The CDR3 totals 15 residues. The variable domain in full, with the rest retrieved from reference TRBV9 and TRBJ2-1, is DSGVTQTPKHLITATGQRVTLRCSPRSGDLSVYWYQQSLDQGLQFLIQYYNGEERAKGNILERFSAQQFPDLHSELNLSSLELGDSALYFCASSFDLAGNNEQFFGPGTRLTVL.

This clonotype appeared many times. The rearrangement uses TRBV5-1 and TRBJ1-6, with D unclear. Germline assignment: CDR1 SGHRS and CDR2 YFSETQ. Trimming pared 4 bases from V and 10 bases from J, leaving 15 bases between. CDR3 length equals 14 residues. This chain's CDR3 is CASSPDVIRSPLHF. The CDR3 coding sequence is TGCGCCAGCAGCCCGGACGTTATACGATCACCCCTCCACTTT.

The chain recombines TRBV7-9 with TRBJ2-2, with D perhaps being TRBD1 or TRBD2 (5 bases each). Germline V gene sequence: CDR1 SEHNR, CDR2 FQNEAQ (reference sequence). The CDR3 runs to 14 residues. Deletions cut 4 bases from V and 15 bases from J, with 21 bases between. The CDR3 sequence is CASSSYAGTSRVFF. Written as DNA, the CDR3 is TGTGCCAGCAGCTCCTATGCCGGGACCTCTAGGGTGTTTTTT.

V and J are TRBV20-1 and TRBJ2-3; tentatively, D is TRBD1 or TRBD2 (5 bases each). The CDR3 runs 18 residues. V was shortened by 4 bases and J by 0 bases, with 23 bases between the two germline ends. Germline CDR1 is DFQATT and CDR2 is SNEGSKA (reference sequence). As DNA, the CDR3 is TGCAGTGCTACGCCCGGGGCCGCGATCCGTTCTAGCACAGATACGCAGTATTTT. Translated, it gives CSATPGAAIRSSTDTQYF.

The chain links TRBV3-1 to TRBJ2-5, with TRBD1 matching 9 bases. This CDR3 is built from 15 residues. CDR1 and CDR2 from the germline V gene are LGHDT and YNNKEL (reference sequence). V was pared by 2 bases and J by 4 bases, with 5 bases of the junction left unmatched. Here the CDR3 reads CASSQFSTGGETQYF. The CDR3 region has the DNA TGTGCCAGCAGCCAATTTTCGACAGGGGGAGAGACCCAGTACTTC.

This clonotype was recorded a few times. This rearrangement joins TRBV5-1 to TRBJ2-5; 8 bases map to TRBD2. CDR3 length equals 14 residues. From germline, CDR1 is SGHRS and CDR2 YFSETQ. Germline trimming cut 7 bases from V and 2 bases from J; bases unmatched to any gene: 7. CDR3 residues: CASRGVAGQETQYF. The CDR3 DNA reads as TGCGCCAGCCGGGGAGTAGCGGGGCAAGAGACCCAGTACTTC.

This clonotype was observed a few times. V and J are TRBV7-2 and TRBJ2-5, with 10 bases identical to TRBD2. This CDR3 region has 16 residues. The ends lost 7 bases at V and 1 base at J; junction bases unmatched: 9. Germline values: CDR1 SGHTA, CDR2 FQGNSA. As DNA, the CDR3 is TGTGCCAGCATAGGTGCGCTAGCGGGGGCCCAAGAGACCCAGTACTTC. This gives the protein CASIGALAGAQETQYF.

This clonotype occurred a few times. The V gene is TRBV7-3, the J gene TRBJ2-2; no clear D. CDR1 and CDR2 (germline): SGHTA, FQGTGA. CDR3 length: 13 amino acids. The germline V and J ends were trimmed by 3 bases and 7 bases, with 9 bases remaining between them. In nucleotides, the CDR3 is TGTGCCAGCAGCTTGGGATTCTACGGGGAGCTGTTTTTT. Protein product: CASSLGFYGELFF. The full variable domain, in which reference TRBV7-3 and TRBJ2-2 provide the parts outside the CDR3, is GAGVSQTPSNKVTEKGKYVELRCDPISGHTALYWYRQSLGQGPEFLIYFQGTGAADDSGLPNDRFFAVRPEGSVSTLKIQRTERGDSAVYLCASSLGFYGELFFGEGSRLTVL.

This sequence joins TRBV4-2 and TRBJ1-2; D unclear. The V gene lost 0 bases and the J gene lost 5 bases, with 13 bases spanning the gap. The CDR3 sequence is 15 residues long. Germline CDR1 is LGHNA and CDR2 is YNFKEQ. In nucleotides, the CDR3 is TGTGCCAGCAGCCAAGAGGTCCTCGGCGGATATGGCTACACCTTC. Translating gives CASSQEVLGGYGYTF.

This clonotype has a count of ten or more. V usage is TRBV27 and J usage is TRBJ2-1, with D hard to call. This CDR3 contains 14 residues. Between the trimmed V and J ends, which lost 6 bases and 2 bases, there was a span of 11 bases. CDR1 and CDR2 (germline): MNHEY, SMNVEV (reference sequence). Written as DNA, the CDR3 is TGTGCCAGCAGAAATACCGGGCCCTACAATGAGCAGTTCTTC. It translates to CASRNTGPYNEQFF.

This clonotype appeared a few times. The chain combines TRBV4-3 with TRBJ1-1; D call uncertain. V shed 0 bases and J shed 0 bases, with 11 bases lying between them. The germline V gene encodes CDR1 LGHNA and CDR2 YSLEER. This CDR3 spans 16 amino acids. The CDR3, as DNA: TGCGCCAGCAGCCAAGAGGTTCCCGCTCTGAACACTGAAGCTTTCTTT. This gives the protein CASSQEVPALNTEAFF.

At least ten counts were recorded for this clonotype. The genes are TRBV7-2 and TRBJ2-3; D is possibly TRBD2 (5 bases). CDR1 and CDR2 (germline): SGHTA, FQGNSA. The CDR3 runs 13 residues. Deletions cut 1 base from V and 4 bases from J, with 6 bases between. The CDR3 loop is CASSLERADTQYF. The DNA for the CDR3 is TGTGCCAGCAGCTTAGAGAGGGCAGATACGCAGTATTTT.

Only a few counts were recorded for this clonotype. V usage is TRBV5-5 and J usage is TRBJ2-7; 9 bases are a match to TRBD1. The CDR3 totals 12 residues. Per germline, CDR1 SGHKS and CDR2 YYEKEE (reference sequence). The junction had 4 bases not matched to a gene; V was cut back by 4 bases and J by 8 bases. This CDR3 reads CASSQGTGQQYV. The CDR3 DNA is TGTGCCAGCAGCCAAGGGACAGGGCAGCAGTACGTC.